This T cell receptor (beta chain) was observed in a study of blood T cells in healthy people across ages. This clonotype was detected a few times. Germline V lookup: CDR1 KGHSH, CDR2 LQKENI. V was cut by 1 base and J by 2 bases, with 9 bases left in between. This CDR3 has 15 amino acids. Primers used in a second PCR of about 7 to 12 cycles were a sample-barcoded 5' primer and a J-beta primer mix. TCRdb re-analysed the 5' RACE reads in MiXCR, keeping a single row per CDR3 protein. The sample shows 730,000 or so distinct CDR3 sequences, roughly two fifths of them seen only once. The chain joins TRBV18 to TRBJ2-1; weak D call: TRBD2 (5 bases). The receptor was derived from a woman between 55 and 75 years old in good health. The sequencing sample was made of blood. CDR3 protein: CASSPLGLPYNEQFF. CDR3 coding DNA: TGTGCCAGCTCACCACTCGGACTCCCCTACAATGAGCAGTTCTTC.